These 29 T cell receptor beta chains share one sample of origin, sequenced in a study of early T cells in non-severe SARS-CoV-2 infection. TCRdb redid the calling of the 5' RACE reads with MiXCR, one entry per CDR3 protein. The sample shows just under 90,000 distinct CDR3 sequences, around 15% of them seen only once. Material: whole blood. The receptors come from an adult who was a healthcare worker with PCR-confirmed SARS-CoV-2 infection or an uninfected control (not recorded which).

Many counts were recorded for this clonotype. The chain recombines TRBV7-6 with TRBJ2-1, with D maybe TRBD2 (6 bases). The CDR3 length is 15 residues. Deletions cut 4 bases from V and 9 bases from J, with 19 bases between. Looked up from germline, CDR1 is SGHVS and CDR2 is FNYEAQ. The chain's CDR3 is CASSSTRKLLGEQFF. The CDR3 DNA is TGTGCCAGCAGCTCGACTAGAAAGCTCCTGGGTGAGCAGTTCTTC.

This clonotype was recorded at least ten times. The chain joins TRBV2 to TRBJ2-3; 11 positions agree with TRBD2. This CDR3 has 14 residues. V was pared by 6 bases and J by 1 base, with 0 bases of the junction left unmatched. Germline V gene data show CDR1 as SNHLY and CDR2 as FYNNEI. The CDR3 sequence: CASRLAGGTDTQYF. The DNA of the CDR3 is TGTGCCAGCAGACTAGCGGGGGGCACAGATACGCAGTATTTT.

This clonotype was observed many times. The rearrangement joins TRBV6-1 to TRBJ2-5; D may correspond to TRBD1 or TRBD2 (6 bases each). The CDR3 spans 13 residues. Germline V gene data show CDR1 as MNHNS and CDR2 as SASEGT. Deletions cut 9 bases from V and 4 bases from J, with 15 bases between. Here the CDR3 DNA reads TGTGCCAGAGCGAAGGAGGGGGGAGAGACCCAGTACTTC. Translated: CARAKEGGETQYF.

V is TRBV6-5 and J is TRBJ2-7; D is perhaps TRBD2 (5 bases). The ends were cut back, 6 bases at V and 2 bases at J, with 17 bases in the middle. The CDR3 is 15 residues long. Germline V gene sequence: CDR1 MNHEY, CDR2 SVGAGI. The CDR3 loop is CASSPGSGKTYEQYF. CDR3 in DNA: TGTGCCAGCAGCCCGGGGAGCGGAAAAACCTACGAGCAGTACTTC.

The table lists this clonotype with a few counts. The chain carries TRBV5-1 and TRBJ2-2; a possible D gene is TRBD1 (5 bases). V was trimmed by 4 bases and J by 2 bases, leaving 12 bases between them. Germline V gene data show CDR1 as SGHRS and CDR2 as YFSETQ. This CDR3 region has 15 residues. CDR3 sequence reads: CASSQGHQNTGELFF. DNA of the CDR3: TGCGCCAGCAGCCAAGGACACCAAAACACCGGGGAGCTGTTTTTT.

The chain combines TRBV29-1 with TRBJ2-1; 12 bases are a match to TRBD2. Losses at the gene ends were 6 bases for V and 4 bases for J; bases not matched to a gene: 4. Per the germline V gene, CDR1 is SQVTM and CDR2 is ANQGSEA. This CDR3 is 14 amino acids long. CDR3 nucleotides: TGCAGCGTAAGAGGACTAGCGGGATACAATGAGCAGTTCTTC. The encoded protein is CSVRGLAGYNEQFF.

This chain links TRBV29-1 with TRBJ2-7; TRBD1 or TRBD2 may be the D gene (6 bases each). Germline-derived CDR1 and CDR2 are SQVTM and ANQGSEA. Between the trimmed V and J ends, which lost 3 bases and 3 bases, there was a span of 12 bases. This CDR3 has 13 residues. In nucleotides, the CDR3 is TGCAGCGTTGACAGGGGAGGTGGCTACGAGCAGTACTTC. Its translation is CSVDRGGGYEQYF.

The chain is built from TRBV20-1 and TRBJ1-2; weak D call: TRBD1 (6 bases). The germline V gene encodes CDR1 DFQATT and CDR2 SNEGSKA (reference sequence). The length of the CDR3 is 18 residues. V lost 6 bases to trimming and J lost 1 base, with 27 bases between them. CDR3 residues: CSAGPGGASFPFNYGYTF. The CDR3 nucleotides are TGCAGTGCGGGGCCGGGGGGCGCGTCCTTTCCTTTTAACTATGGCTACACCTTC.

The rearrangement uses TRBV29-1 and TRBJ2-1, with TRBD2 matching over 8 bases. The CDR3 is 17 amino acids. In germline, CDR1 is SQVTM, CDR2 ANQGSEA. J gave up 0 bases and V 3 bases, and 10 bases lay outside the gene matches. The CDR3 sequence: CSVEVAGGTLSYNEQFF. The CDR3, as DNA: TGCAGCGTTGAGGTTGCGGGAGGCACCCTCTCCTACAATGAGCAGTTCTTC.

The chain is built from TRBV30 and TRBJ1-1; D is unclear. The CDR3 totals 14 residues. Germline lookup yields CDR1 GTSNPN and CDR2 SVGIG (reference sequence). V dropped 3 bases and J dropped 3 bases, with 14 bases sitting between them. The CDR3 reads CAWRVPPGDTEAFF. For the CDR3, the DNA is TGTGCCTGGAGAGTCCCCCCGGGAGACACTGAAGCTTTCTTT.

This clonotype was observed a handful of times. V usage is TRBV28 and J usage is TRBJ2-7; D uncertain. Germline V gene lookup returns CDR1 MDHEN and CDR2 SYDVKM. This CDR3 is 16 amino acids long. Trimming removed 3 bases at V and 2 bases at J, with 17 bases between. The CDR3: CASSFPPRGLAYEQYF. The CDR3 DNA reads TGTGCCAGCAGTTTCCCCCCTCGAGGTCTTGCCTACGAGCAGTACTTC.

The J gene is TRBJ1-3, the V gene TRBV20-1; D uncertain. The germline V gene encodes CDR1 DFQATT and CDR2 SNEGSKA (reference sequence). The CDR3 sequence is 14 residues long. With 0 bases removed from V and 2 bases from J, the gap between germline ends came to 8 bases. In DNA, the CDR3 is TGCAGTGCTAGAGATCGGGCGACTGGAAACACCATATATTTT. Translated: CSARDRATGNTIYF.

The DNA of the CDR3 is TGCAGTGCTAGAGACCCCCTCCAGAGCGCCTTTAGCACAGATACGCAGTATTTT. It yields the protein CSARDPLQSAFSTDTQYF. The rearrangement joins TRBV20-1 to TRBJ2-3, with D unresolved. With 0 bases removed from V and 0 bases from J, the gap between germline ends came to 19 bases. The length of the CDR3 is 18 residues. Germline CDR1 is DFQATT and CDR2 is SNEGSKA (reference sequence).

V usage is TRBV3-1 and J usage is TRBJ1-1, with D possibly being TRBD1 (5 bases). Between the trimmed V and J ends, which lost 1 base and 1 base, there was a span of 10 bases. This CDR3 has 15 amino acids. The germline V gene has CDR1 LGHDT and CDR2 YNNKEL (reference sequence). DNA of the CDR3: TGTGCCAGCAGCCAAGGGGCGGGGGGGAACACTGAAGCTTTCTTT. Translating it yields CASSQGAGGNTEAFF. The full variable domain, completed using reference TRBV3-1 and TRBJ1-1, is DTAVSQTPKYLVTQMGNDKSIKCEQNLGHDTMYWYKQDSKKFLKIMFSYNNKELIINETVPNRFSPKSPDKAHLNLHINSLELGDSAVYFCASSQGAGGNTEAFFGQGTRLTVV.

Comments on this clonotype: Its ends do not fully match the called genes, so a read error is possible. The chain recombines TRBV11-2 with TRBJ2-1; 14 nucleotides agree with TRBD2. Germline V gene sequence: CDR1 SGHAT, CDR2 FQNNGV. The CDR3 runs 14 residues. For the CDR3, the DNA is TGTGCCAGCAGCCCATCGAGGACTAGCGGGAGGCCGTACTTC. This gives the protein CASSPSRTSGRPYF.

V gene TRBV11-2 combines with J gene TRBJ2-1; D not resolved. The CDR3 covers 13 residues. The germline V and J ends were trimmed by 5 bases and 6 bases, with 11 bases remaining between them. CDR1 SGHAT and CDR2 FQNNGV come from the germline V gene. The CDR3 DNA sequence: TGTGCCAGCAGCATCAACGTGCTCAATGAGCAGTTCTTC. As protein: CASSINVLNEQFF.

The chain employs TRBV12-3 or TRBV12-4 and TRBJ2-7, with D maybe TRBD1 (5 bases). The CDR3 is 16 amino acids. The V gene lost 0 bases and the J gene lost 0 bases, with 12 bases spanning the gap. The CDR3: CASSLALTASSYEQYF. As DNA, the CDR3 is TGTGCCAGCAGTTTAGCTTTGACAGCGAGCTCCTACGAGCAGTACTTC.

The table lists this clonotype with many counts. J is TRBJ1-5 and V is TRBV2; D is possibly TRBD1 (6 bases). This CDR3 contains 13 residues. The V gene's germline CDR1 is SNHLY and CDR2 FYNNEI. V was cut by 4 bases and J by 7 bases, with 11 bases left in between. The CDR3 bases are TGTGCCAGCAGTGGGACGGGGGGCCAGCCCCAGCATTTT. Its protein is CASSGTGGQPQHF.

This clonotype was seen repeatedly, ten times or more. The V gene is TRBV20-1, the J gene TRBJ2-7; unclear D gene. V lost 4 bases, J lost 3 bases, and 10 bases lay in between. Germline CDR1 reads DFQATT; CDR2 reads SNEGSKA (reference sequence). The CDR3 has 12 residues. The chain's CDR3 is CSATPGRYEQYF. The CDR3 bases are TGCAGTGCTACTCCTGGGCGCTACGAGCAGTACTTC.

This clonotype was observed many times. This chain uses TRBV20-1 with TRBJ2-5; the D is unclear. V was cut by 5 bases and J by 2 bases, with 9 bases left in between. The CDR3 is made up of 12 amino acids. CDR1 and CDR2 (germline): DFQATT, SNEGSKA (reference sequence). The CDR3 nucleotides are TGCAGTGCTTTGGGTTTTCAAGAGACCCAGTACTTC. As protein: CSALGFQETQYF.

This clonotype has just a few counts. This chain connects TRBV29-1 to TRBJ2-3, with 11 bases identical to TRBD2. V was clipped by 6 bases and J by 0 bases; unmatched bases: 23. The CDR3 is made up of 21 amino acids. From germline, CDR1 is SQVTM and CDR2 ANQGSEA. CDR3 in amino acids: CSVTPKPRLAGLRTSTDTQYF. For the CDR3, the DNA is TGCAGCGTCACACCCAAACCCAGACTAGCGGGACTCCGCACAAGCACAGATACGCAGTATTTT.

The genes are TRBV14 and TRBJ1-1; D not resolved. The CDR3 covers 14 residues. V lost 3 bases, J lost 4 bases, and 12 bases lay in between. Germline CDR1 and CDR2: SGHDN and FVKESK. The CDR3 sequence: CASSQTGSGTEAFF. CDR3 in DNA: TGTGCCAGCAGCCAGACGGGCTCGGGCACTGAAGCTTTCTTT. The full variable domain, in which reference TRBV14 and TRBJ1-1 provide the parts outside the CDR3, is EAGVTQFPSHSVIEKGQTVTLRCDPISGHDNLYWYRRVMGKEIKFLLHFVKESKQDESGMPNNRFLAERTGGTYSTLKVQPAELEDSGVYFCASSQTGSGTEAFFGQGTRLTVV.

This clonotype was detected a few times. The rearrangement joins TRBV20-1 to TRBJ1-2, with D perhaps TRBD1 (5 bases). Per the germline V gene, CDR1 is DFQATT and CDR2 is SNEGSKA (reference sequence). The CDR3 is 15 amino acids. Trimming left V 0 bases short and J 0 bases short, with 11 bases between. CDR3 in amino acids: CSAREQDLANYGYTF. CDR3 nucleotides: TGCAGTGCTAGAGAACAGGACCTCGCTAACTATGGCTACACCTTC.

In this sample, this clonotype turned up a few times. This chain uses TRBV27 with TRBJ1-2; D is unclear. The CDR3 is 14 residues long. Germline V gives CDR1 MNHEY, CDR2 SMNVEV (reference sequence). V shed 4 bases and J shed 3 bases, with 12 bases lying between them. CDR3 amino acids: CASSSLDGYYGYTF. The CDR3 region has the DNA TGTGCCAGCAGTTCCCTGGACGGTTACTATGGCTACACCTTC.

The CDR3 spells CASSPPVQGFYEQYF. As DNA, the CDR3 is TGTGCCAGCTCACCCCCAGTACAGGGGTTCTACGAGCAGTACTTC. This sequence joins TRBV18 and TRBJ2-7; 7 bases align to TRBD1. V gave up 3 bases and J gave up 3 bases; unmatched junction bases: 8. The CDR3 length is 15 residues. Germline CDR1 is KGHSH and CDR2 is LQKENI. The variable domain in full, with the rest retrieved from reference TRBV18 and TRBJ2-7, is NAGVMQNPRHLVRRRGQEARLRCSPMKGHSHVYWYRQLPEEGLKFMVYLQKENIIDESGMPKERFSAEFPKEGPSILRIQQVVRGDSAAYFCASSPPVQGFYEQYFGPGTRLTVT.

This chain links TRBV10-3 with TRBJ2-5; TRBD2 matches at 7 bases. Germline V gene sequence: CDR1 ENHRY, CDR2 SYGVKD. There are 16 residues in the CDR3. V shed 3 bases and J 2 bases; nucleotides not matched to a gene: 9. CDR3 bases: TGTGCCATCAGTGACACGACTAGCCATCGGCAAGAGACCCAGTACTTC. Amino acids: CAISDTTSHRQETQYF.

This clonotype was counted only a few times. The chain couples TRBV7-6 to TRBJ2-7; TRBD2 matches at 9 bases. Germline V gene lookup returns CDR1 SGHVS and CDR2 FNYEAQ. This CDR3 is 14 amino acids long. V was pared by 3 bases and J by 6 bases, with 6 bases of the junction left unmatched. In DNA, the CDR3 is TGTGCCAGCAGCTTGCCCGCGGGAGGGGGCGAGCAGTACTTC. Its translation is CASSLPAGGGEQYF.

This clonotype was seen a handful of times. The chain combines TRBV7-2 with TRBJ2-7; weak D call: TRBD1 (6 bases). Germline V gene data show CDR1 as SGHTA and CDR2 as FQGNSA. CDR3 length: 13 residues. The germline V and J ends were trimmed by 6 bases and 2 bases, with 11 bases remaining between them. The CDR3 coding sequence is TGTGCCAGCAGTTACAGGGAACCCTACGAGCAGTACTTC. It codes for CASSYREPYEQYF.

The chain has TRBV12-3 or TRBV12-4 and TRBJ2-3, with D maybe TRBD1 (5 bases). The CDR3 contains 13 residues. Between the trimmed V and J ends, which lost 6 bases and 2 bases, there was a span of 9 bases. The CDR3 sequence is CASRPDTTDTQYF. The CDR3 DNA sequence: TGTGCCAGCAGACCGGACACCACAGATACGCAGTATTTT.